Below are 22 T cell receptor beta chains sequenced from a single sample in a study of shared clonotypes between healthy human individuals. Clones were sequenced by immunoSEQ multiplex PCR, and TCRdb holds only the in-frame ones, with some missing. The table has about 79,000 clones, around 57% seen once. Sequencing was performed on memory CD8+ T cells sorted from blood. Subset: CD45RO+ cells pooled with CCR7-negative TemRA cells. Receptors originate from a man aged 25-40 years in good health.

This clone showed up just a few times. The chain carries TRBV29-1 and TRBJ2-3, with TRBD2 identical over 7 bases. There are 13 residues in the CDR3. The trim removed 3 bases at V and 6 bases at J, leaving 6 bases unmatched. Germline CDR1 is SQVTM and CDR2 is ANQGSEA. The CDR3 loop is CSVERGNEDTQYF. CDR3 nucleotide sequence: TGCAGCGTTGAGCGGGGGAACGAGGATACGCAGTATTTT.

This clone was detected only a few times. The V and J genes are TRBV5-1 and TRBJ2-7; 7 bases line up with TRBD1. The CDR3 covers 14 residues. Losses at the gene ends were 5 bases for V and 4 bases for J; bases not matched to a gene: 9. CDR1 SGHRS and CDR2 YFSETQ come from the germline V gene. The CDR3 DNA is TGCGCCAGCAGTCCATCAACAGGGGTTTACGAGCAGTACTTC. Its protein product is CASSPSTGVYEQYF.

The rearrangement joins TRBV9 to TRBJ1-3, with D perhaps matching TRBD1 (5 bases). The CDR3 runs to 18 residues. CDR1 is SGDLS, CDR2 YYNGEE, per germline. Between the trimmed V and J ends, which lost 3 bases and 4 bases, there was a span of 23 bases. The CDR3 DNA reads TGTGCCAGCAGCGCCAGACCGGGACCGGACGCTCTGGGAAACACCATATATTTT. Translated, it gives CASSARPGPDALGNTIYF.

The chain carries TRBV10-2 and TRBJ2-1; 8 bases map to TRBD2. Per the germline V gene, CDR1 is WSHSY and CDR2 is SAAADI. V gave up 11 bases and J gave up 4 bases; unmatched junction bases: 7. This CDR3 is built from 13 residues. The CDR3 is CAGSGSWYNEQFF. Written as DNA, the CDR3 is TGCGCCGGGAGCGGGAGTTGGTACAATGAGCAGTTCTTC.

The CDR3 loop reads CASSHLERTANQPQHF. CDR3 DNA sequence: TGTGCCAGCAGCCACCTCGAGCGGACAGCCAATCAGCCCCAGCATTTT. The V and J genes are TRBV4-2 and TRBJ1-5; D is possibly TRBD1 (6 bases). The length of the CDR3 is 16 residues. V gave up 3 bases and J gave up 3 bases, with 15 bases separating them. Germline V CDR1 and CDR2: LGHNA, YNFKEQ.

This chain joins TRBV2 and TRBJ2-1, with no clear D. The CDR3 loop spans 11 amino acids. The V end lost 2 bases, the J end lost 9 bases, and 5 bases lay between the germline ends. Germline values: CDR1 SNHLY, CDR2 FYNNEI. The CDR3: CASSEMAEQFF. The CDR3 DNA sequence: TGTGCCAGCAGTGAAATGGCTGAGCAGTTCTTC.

The chain uses TRBV11-1 and TRBJ2-7; 10 bases match TRBD1. The germline gives CDR1 SGHAT, CDR2 FQDESV (reference sequence). The CDR3 is 15 residues long. Trimming took 6 bases from V and 5 from J; bases not matched to a gene: 10. In DNA, the CDR3 is TGTGCCAGCAGTGGTCCGGGACAGGGGTTGCACGAGCAGTACTTC. Encoded protein: CASSGPGQGLHEQYF.

The chain recombines TRBV7-4 with TRBJ2-2; possible D gene TRBD1, 5 bases. CDR1 SGHVT and CDR2 SQSDAQ come from the germline V gene. The V and J ends lost 4 bases and 6 bases respectively, with 9 bases between them. There are 13 residues in the CDR3. The CDR3 sequence is CASSSWGAGELFF. DNA for the CDR3: TGTGCCAGCAGCTCTTGGGGCGCCGGGGAGCTGTTTTTT.

The chain carries TRBV29-1 and TRBJ2-1; maybe TRBD1 (6 bases). There are 13 residues in the CDR3. The V and J ends lost 3 bases and 4 bases respectively, with 10 bases between them. In germline, CDR1 is SQVTM, CDR2 ANQGSEA. The CDR3 nucleotides read TGCAGCGTTGATCGGCAGGGGTACAATGAGCAGTTCTTC. Amino acid sequence: CSVDRQGYNEQFF.

The chain is built from TRBV28 and TRBJ2-7, with 9 bases fitting TRBD1. The CDR3 consists of 15 residues. The trim removed 6 bases at V and 7 bases at J, leaving 13 bases unmatched. Germline-derived CDR1 and CDR2 are MDHEN and SYDVKM. As DNA, the CDR3 is TGTGCCAGCAGCCAAGATACGACAGGGGGTCAAGAGCAGTACTTC. It codes for CASSQDTTGGQEQYF.

The chain uses TRBV29-1 and TRBJ1-1; D is undetermined. V dropped 2 bases and J dropped 3 bases, with 16 bases sitting between them. CDR1 and CDR2 from the germline V gene are SQVTM and ANQGSEA. CDR3 length: 15 residues. In DNA form, the CDR3 reads TGCAGCGTTGAATTACGGGAGCAGGAAGACACTGAAGCTTTCTTT. Amino acids: CSVELREQEDTEAFF.

The rearrangement links TRBV10-2 to TRBJ2-5; no reliable D call. Germline V gene sequence: CDR1 WSHSY, CDR2 SAAADI. CDR3 length: 12 residues. Trimming shortened V by 3 bases and J by 7 bases, and 9 bases separated the two germline ends. The CDR3 region is CASSEARWTQYF. The CDR3 DNA is TGCGCCAGCAGTGAAGCTCGATGGACCCAGTACTTC.

The J gene is TRBJ2-7, the V gene TRBV9, with unresolved D. From germline, CDR1 is SGDLS and CDR2 YYNGEE. V was trimmed by 4 bases and J by 3 bases, leaving 11 bases between them. This CDR3 has 13 amino acids. CDR3 DNA: TGTGCCAGCAGCCCCCGGCCCTTCTACGAGCAGTACTTC. This gives the protein CASSPRPFYEQYF.

V gene TRBV28 combines with J gene TRBJ1-5; TRBD1 matches 7 bases. CDR1 and CDR2 (germline): MDHEN, SYDVKM. V trimming: 8 bases; J trimming: 5 bases; junction bases outside the gene matches: 12. The CDR3 consists of 15 residues. The CDR3 protein is CASHKMTGRDQPQHF. The CDR3 bases are TGTGCCAGCCACAAAATGACAGGGCGGGATCAGCCCCAGCATTTT.

The chain joins TRBV2 to TRBJ1-1; 7 bases fit TRBD1. The ends lost 4 bases at V and 1 base at J; junction bases unmatched: 6. The germline V gene encodes CDR1 SNHLY and CDR2 FYNNEI. CDR3 length equals 15 residues. The CDR3 reads CASSVPRTGNTEAFF. The CDR3 nucleotides read TGTGCCAGCAGTGTACCGAGGACAGGGAACACTGAAGCTTTCTTT. The entire variable domain, with the rest obtained from reference TRBV2 and TRBJ1-1, is as follows: EPEVTQTPSHQVTQMGQEVILRCVPISNHLYFYWYRQILGQKVEFLVSFYNNEISEKSEIFDDQFSVERPDGSNFTLKIRSTKLEDSAMYFCASSVPRTGNTEAFFGQGTRLTVV.

This clone was observed once. V gene TRBV5-6 combines with J gene TRBJ2-3, with unresolved D. Per germline, CDR1 SGHDT and CDR2 YYEEEE. CDR3 length: 14 residues. V was pared by 1 base and J by 5 bases, with 11 bases between. In DNA, the CDR3 is TGTGCCAGCAGCTTGTCGACTTACAAAGATACGCAGTATTTT. Residues: CASSLSTYKDTQYF.

This chain joins TRBV5-1 and TRBJ2-3; D is uncertain. The CDR3 is 14 residues long. V lost 1 base to trimming and J lost 2 bases, with 8 bases between them. Germline-derived CDR1 and CDR2 are SGHRS and YFSETQ. The CDR3 DNA reads TGCGCCAGCAGCTTGCGTCTGGACACAGATACGCAGTATTTT. Its protein is CASSLRLDTDTQYF.

The gene calls are TRBV4-3 and TRBJ1-2, with TRBD1 matching 7 bases. The CDR3 length is 15 residues. The germline gives CDR1 LGHNA, CDR2 YSLEER. V lost 3 bases, J lost 8 bases, and 12 bases stayed unmatched. The CDR3 DNA reads TGCGCCAGCAGCCAGGTGACAGGGTCCACCGGCGGCTACACCTTC. Translated: CASSQVTGSTGGYTF.

J is TRBJ2-2 and V is TRBV10-1, with 7 bases matching TRBD2. The CDR3 totals 15 residues. Unmatched junction bases numbered 1, after V lost 0 bases and J lost 3 bases. CDR1 and CDR2 (germline): WNHNN, SYGVQD (reference sequence). Written as DNA, the CDR3 is TGCGCCAGCAGTGAGTCGGGGAGGGACACCGGGGAGCTGTTTTTT. It is translated as CASSESGRDTGELFF.

The chain has TRBV27 and TRBJ1-1; 9 bases line up with TRBD1. From germline, CDR1 is MNHEY and CDR2 SMNVEV (reference sequence). V dropped 5 bases and J dropped 0; count of bases not matched to a gene: 13. The CDR3 spans 18 residues. The DNA for the CDR3 is TGTGCCAGCAGTCCCTGGGACAGGGATTTTAGAATGAACACTGAAGCTTTCTTT. It specifies CASSPWDRDFRMNTEAFF.

The chain uses TRBV7-9 and TRBJ2-5; a possible D gene is TRBD2 (5 bases). Per germline, CDR1 SEHNR and CDR2 FQNEAQ (reference sequence). The CDR3 contains 18 residues. V shed 2 bases and J shed 0 bases, with 19 bases lying between them. In DNA form, the CDR3 reads TGTGCCAGCAGCTTAAGACGCCCGGGGAAGTTGTACCAAGAGACCCAGTACTTC. Encoded protein: CASSLRRPGKLYQETQYF.

This chain links TRBV10-3 with TRBJ1-1, with D unresolved. The CDR3 totals 14 residues. Trimming removed 5 bases from V and 2 bases from J, with 12 bases in between. Germline CDR1 and CDR2: ENHRY and SYGVKD. The CDR3 bases are TGTGCCATCAGTCTAGACCCTTTCAACACTGAAGCTTTCTTT. Amino acid sequence: CAISLDPFNTEAFF.